A selection of T cell receptor beta chains follows, all from one sample in a study of T cells in Graves' hyperthyroidism and ophthalmopathy. MiXCR was run by TCRdb on the multiplex PCR reads, yielding one entry per CDR3 protein. The table includes roughly 740,000 distinct CDR3 sequences, 16% detected once. Sequencing was carried out using blood. The source is a young man with Graves' hyperthyroidism. CDR3s leave out the opening cysteine and the closing phenylalanine or tryptophan. A row's size may be missing; if present it is once, few, many or a size class.

clone_size	v_call	j_call	cdr3_aa
few	TRBV9	TRBJ2-3	ASSPTGRSLGRDTQY
few	TRBV25-1	TRBJ1-1	ASSESRAGEAF
NA	TRBV27	TRBJ2-3	ASRPWETGTDTQY
NA	TRBV2	TRBJ1-6	ASSDSRGSSYNSPLH
NA	TRBV18	NA	ASSPEVGGSNEQY
few	TRBV20-1	TRBJ1-2	SAFREGYT
NA	TRBV6-1	TRBJ1-2	ASRTGTGTGYT
NA	TRBV6-1	TRBJ2-7	ASRRGFYEQY
NA	TRBV7-9	TRBJ2-5	ASSLVGEASKETQY
many	TRBV12-3/TRBV12-4	TRBJ2-3	ASSSSAGLAADTQY
NA	TRBV6-1	TRBJ2-5	ASNLEGSPQETQY
many	TRBV28	TRBJ2-7	ASTMTTIPGRYGEQY
NA	TRBV30	TRBJ1-2	AWKAPNSAGTSYGYT
NA	TRBV7-9	TRBJ2-3	ASSQGLAYTQY
many	TRBV11-2	TRBJ2-7	ASSLGLAGIKGGEQY
many	TRBV2	TRBJ2-7	ASSESPGGVYEQY
many	TRBV7-2	TRBJ2-7	ASSKGHSYEQY
many	TRBV6-2/TRBV6-3	TRBJ2-7	AVGSTAYEQY
few	TRBV6-1	TRBJ2-2	ASSYSTLGALNTGELF
few	TRBV28	TRBJ2-3	ASSPRRLRTDTQY
few	TRBV5-1	TRBJ2-7	ASSLDTGHPYEQY
NA	TRBV6-1	NA	ASSEYREQY
NA	TRBV29-1	TRBJ2-2	SVEDRTASSGRAGTGELF
NA	TRBV7-6	TRBJ2-7	ASSPGAKSSYEQY
NA	TRBV7-9	TRBJ2-2	ASSLLAGDTGELF
few	TRBV20-1	TRBJ2-7	SAGAWGLADSSYEQY
many	TRBV20-1	TRBJ2-3	SAKRGVAEEQGDTQY
NA	TRBV6-1	TRBJ2-7	ASSPSGTGLDEQY
few	TRBV18	TRBJ1-1	ASSPGQGAITEAF
NA	TRBV7-9	TRBJ2-7	ASSPSPGFGYEQY
few	TRBV6-1	TRBJ1-2	ASSEQGINYGYT
few	TRBV5-1	TRBJ1-2	ASRDGGPPNYGYT
NA	TRBV2	TRBJ1-6	ASNLMSNSPLH
many	TRBV20-1	TRBJ2-3	SARTGRTDTQY
NA	TRBV18	TRBJ2-7	ASSGTGTDSYEQY
many	TRBV6-1	TRBJ2-1	ASRDSAGDEQF
NA	TRBV14	TRBJ2-5	ASSQLAGGTQETQY
many	TRBV6-2/TRBV6-3	TRBJ2-7	ASRETGTAKYEQY
NA	TRBV7-2	TRBJ2-7	ASSRTDGTYEQY
once	TRBV5-5	TRBJ1-4	ASSFFGQGTEKLF
many	TRBV13	TRBJ2-7	ASSLQGGSVYEQY
many	TRBV9	TRBJ2-7	ASSVWLPSRPIFTEQY
few	TRBV9	TRBJ1-2	ASSARGQGSYGYT
NA	TRBV7-2	TRBJ2-4	ASSFGQGSKNIQY
many	TRBV9	TRBJ2-7	ASSVGTEAYEQY
few	TRBV10-1	TRBJ2-7	ASSDLGPPYEQY
many	TRBV2	TRBJ2-7	ASSEGPIPVYEQY
few	TRBV2	TRBJ2-3	ASSDGYWDTQY
many	TRBV11-2	TRBJ1-4	ASSTAGQQNTVNEKLF
NA	TRBV30	TRBJ1-3	AWSTWTGYSGNTIY
many	TRBV3-1	TRBJ2-7	ASSRLAGGPHEQY
NA	TRBV7-3	TRBJ2-3	ASSALTGADTQY
NA	TRBV7-9	TRBJ2-1	ASSFISYNEQF
few	TRBV20-1	TRBJ2-7	SALGLSSYEQY